This T cell receptor (beta chain) was documented in a study of T cells in Graves' hyperthyroidism and ophthalmopathy (dated by TCRdb to the late 2010s). Turning to the overall study: Peripheral blood samples were taken at the time of initial diagnosis, prior to any treatment. To identify distinguishing TCR V-J signatures, a discovery cohort of 95 to 100 patients was used, comprising some 45 with Graves' ophthalmopathy and under 60 with stable Graves' hyperthyroidism. The study also compared thyroid tissue and blood T-cell repertoires from roughly six Graves' hyperthyroidism patients. The 75 to 100 discovery patients were randomly divided into training and test sets at a 7:3 ratio. An independent validation cohort of under 20 hyperthyroidism patients and over 15 patients who later progressed to ophthalmopathy tested prospective prediction of ophthalmopathy. According to the paper, TCR Vbeta CDR3 sequencing was carried out on 135 peripheral blood samples, which came from 40 to 45 ophthalmopathy, around 75 hyperthyroidism and roughly 17 progressor patients. Following sampling, methimazole starting at 30 mg daily was given to hyperthyroidism patients, and high-dose intravenous methylprednisolone was given to ophthalmopathy patients.

A remark on this clonotype: Its target antigen remains unknown. Qualities for individual bases were not recorded, and no much larger clone is one base off.

V loses 4 bases of germline sequence and J loses 0 bases, and the interval between the two ends is 12 bases. The CDR3, cysteine through phenylalanine, is 15 amino acids long. The only DNA kept is the CDR3, 45 bases in frame from the first base. The germline V gene sets CDR1 to MGHRA and CDR2 to YSYEKL. Graves' hyperthyroidism was defined as stable when no progression to ophthalmopathy occurred over 18 months of follow-up. Hyperthyroidism patients were aged 18 to 65 years and newly diagnosed, with disease duration of less than 2 months. Patients with uncontrolled infections, other autoimmune diseases, pregnancy or lactation were excluded. Diagnoses relied on clinical symptoms, serum thyroxine and TRAb, thyroid ultrasound and orbital computed tomography. PBMCs were isolated from about 10 ml of fresh peripheral blood by Ficoll-Paque density gradient centrifugation. Total RNA was extracted with Trizol reagent, and quality was checked on an Agilent 2100 Bioanalyzer.

The paper as a whole reports these results and caveats: Ophthalmopathy was separated from stable hyperthyroidism by a 13 V-J signature model, with about 88% sensitivity and approximately 81% specificity obtained in cross-validation and 80%/75% obtained in testing. In validation, progression to ophthalmopathy was predicted by the model with 70% to 71% sensitivity and roughly 76% specificity, a median of 6.5 months before onset. No statistical method was used to fix the sample size in advance, and group allocation was not hidden from the investigators. Most expanded thyroid clonotypes (frequency above 0.001) were also detected in blood, suggesting blood repertoires may reflect thyroid immune responses.

Amplification of TCR beta CDR3 regions was carried out from RNA transcripts. A first-round RT-PCR of the TCR CDR3 used the HTBI primer set with the Qiagen OneStep RT-PCR kit. Libraries were constructed in a second round of multiplex PCR, after which size selection and purification were performed. Sequencing of the libraries was done on an Illumina HiSeq2000 using paired-end 100 bp reads. The authors' pipeline ran thus. SOAPnuke was used to process the raw data, with reads discarded if the reads contained adapters or uncalled bases, had a mean Phred below 15, or lacked an exact constant-primer or identifier match. High-quality paired reads were merged using COPE v1.2.5, and each unique nucleotide sequence was defined as a clonotype. Clonotypes were aligned to IMGT TRBV, TRBD and TRBJ reference segments using MiTCR v1.1. The analysis included only V-J combinations with a frequency above 0.0001, which together covered 99% to 99.2% of the repertoires. A TCS score was defined as the ratio of F50 (clonal expansion) to E x V (chaos), with BLOSUM62-based TCRdist applied between CDR3 peptides within each V-J. Welch's t-statistics and random forest reduced around 550 V-J features to roughly 13, which were used in a naive Bayes classifier (R e1071). TCRdb reprocessing: public reads trimmed at Q25 with fastp, clones called with MiXCR, in-frame beta chains kept. Entries are consolidated by CDR3 protein sequence, retaining the most common genes and DNA. The V and J calls reflect TCRdb's pipeline rather than the authors' work. The sample has some 620,000 distinct CDR3 sequences on record, around 15% of them singletons. The biggest ten clones account for 3% to 4.5% of the sample.

The receptor was derived from a woman in her twenties or thirties with Graves' hyperthyroidism. The chain is encoded by TRBV4-1 joined to TRBJ1-1, with a weak D call of TRBD1 (5 bases match). The sample comprised blood. The CDR3 protein is CASSPFGGLNTEAFF. The nucleotide sequence is given as TGCGCCAGCAGCCCCTTCGGGGGGTTGAACACTGAAGCTTTCTTT.